The following is a T cell receptor (beta chain) sequence with its context. This record comes from a study of OX40 agonist ivuxolimab in advanced cancers. The protocol was immunoSEQ multiplex PCR, while the TCRdb copy is restricted to in-frame clones and leaves out a portion. There are nearly 35,000 clones in the sample; around 93% occur only once, and 33% lies in the top ten. The V end was cut by 3 bases, the J end by 6 bases, with 15 bases between. This CDR3 has 14 residues. CDR1 is MNHEY, CDR2 SMNVEV, per germline (reference sequence). This clonotype was obtained from an adult with an advanced solid tumor such as melanoma, head and neck, liver or kidney cancer. Source: CD4+ or CD8+ T cells sorted from blood, taken in a trial of the OX40 agonist ivuxolimab. The chain links TRBV27 to TRBJ2-7; a weak D match, TRBD1 (5 bases). In nucleotides, the CDR3 is TGTGCCAGCAGTTTTGCAGGACACCGTGTCGAGCAGTACTTC. Residues: CASSFAGHRVEQYF.